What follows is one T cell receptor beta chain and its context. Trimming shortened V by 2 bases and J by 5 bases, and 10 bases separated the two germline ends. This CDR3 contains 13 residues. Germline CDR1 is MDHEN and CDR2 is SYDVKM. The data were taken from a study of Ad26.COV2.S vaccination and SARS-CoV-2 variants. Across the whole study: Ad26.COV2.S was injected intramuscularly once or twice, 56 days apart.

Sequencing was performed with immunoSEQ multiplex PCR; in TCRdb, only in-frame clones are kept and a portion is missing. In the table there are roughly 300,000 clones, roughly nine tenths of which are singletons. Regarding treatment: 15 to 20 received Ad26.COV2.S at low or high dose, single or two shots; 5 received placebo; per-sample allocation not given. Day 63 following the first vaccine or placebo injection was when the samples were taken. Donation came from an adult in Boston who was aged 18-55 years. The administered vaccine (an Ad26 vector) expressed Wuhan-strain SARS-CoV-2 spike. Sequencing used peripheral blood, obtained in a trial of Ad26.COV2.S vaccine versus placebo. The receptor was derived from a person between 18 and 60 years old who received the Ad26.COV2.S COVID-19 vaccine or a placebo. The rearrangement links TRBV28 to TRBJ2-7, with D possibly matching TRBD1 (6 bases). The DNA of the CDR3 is TGTGCCAGCAGTTTACAGGGGACCCACGAGCAGTACTTC. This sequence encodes CASSLQGTHEQYF.